Listed below are T cell receptor beta chains from one sample, sequenced in a study of brain metastases from non-small cell lung cancer. Method: immunoSEQ multiplex PCR; TCRdb's copy keeps in-frame clones and lacks some. The table has 2,500 to 3,500 clones, over 80% seen once. Sequences were obtained from primary lung tumor tissue. The origin of the receptors is a donor aged 40 or over with non-small cell lung cancer. CDR3s include the opening cysteine and the closing phenylalanine or tryptophan. Fields, in order: D gene, CDR3 length, clone size, V gene, CDR3 protein. The D gene is left open where the match is weak. Not every row has a clone size; where given, it reads once, few, many or a size class.

d_gene: -
len: 15
abundance: -
v_gene: TRBV7-6
CDR3aa: CANSLDPVPYNEQFF

d_gene: -
len: 13
abundance: -
v_gene: TRBV30
CDR3aa: CAWSADRDTEAFF

d_gene: -
len: 13
abundance: -
v_gene: TRBV5-1
CDR3aa: CASSLDPSGGYTF

d_gene: -
len: 14
abundance: once
v_gene: TRBV6-5
CDR3aa: CASSTIPPTDTQYF

d_gene: -
len: 16
abundance: -
v_gene: TRBV7-8
CDR3aa: CASSWRAGPITDTQYF

d_gene: -
len: 13
abundance: -
v_gene: TRBV29-1
CDR3aa: CSVEANPNTEAFF

d_gene: -
len: 11
abundance: -
v_gene: TRBV20-1
CDR3aa: CSAPANYGYTF

d_gene: TRBD1
len: 15
abundance: -
v_gene: TRBV6-5
CDR3aa: CASRRTGGNTDTQYF

d_gene: -
len: 11
abundance: -
v_gene: TRBV19
CDR3aa: CASRRGDTQYF

d_gene: -
len: 16
abundance: -
v_gene: TRBV7-9
CDR3aa: CASSLGAVRAGNTIYF

d_gene: -
len: 15
abundance: -
v_gene: TRBV6-5
CDR3aa: CASSYRESFYNEQFF

d_gene: -
len: 13
abundance: -
v_gene: TRBV28
CDR3aa: CVSSPGDGETQYF

d_gene: -
len: 14
abundance: -
v_gene: TRBV6-2/TRBV6-3
CDR3aa: CVSSTVYSNQPQHF

d_gene: -
len: 15
abundance: -
v_gene: TRBV6-5
CDR3aa: CASTDTSTGWRGYTF

d_gene: TRBD1
len: 13
abundance: -
v_gene: TRBV2
CDR3aa: CASTAQGLYGYTF

d_gene: TRBD1
len: 16
abundance: -
v_gene: TRBV29-1
CDR3aa: CSVEDEGTGGAGEQFF

d_gene: -
len: 14
abundance: -
v_gene: TRBV7-8
CDR3aa: CASSSGFYNSPLHF

d_gene: TRBD1
len: 16
abundance: -
v_gene: TRBV30
CDR3aa: CAWSVGSGDRGKKLFF

d_gene: -
len: 13
abundance: -
v_gene: TRBV5-6
CDR3aa: CASSLRGNQPQHF

d_gene: TRBD1
len: 11
abundance: few
v_gene: TRBV15
CDR3aa: CATSRGLEAFF

d_gene: -
len: 13
abundance: -
v_gene: TRBV6-6
CDR3aa: CASSYSIGGELFF

d_gene: -
len: 16
abundance: once
v_gene: TRBV11-3
CDR3aa: CASSPGLYHPYNEQFF

d_gene: -
len: 13
abundance: -
v_gene: TRBV29-1
CDR3aa: CSVGGRSAGELFF

d_gene: -
len: 11
abundance: few
v_gene: TRBV29-1
CDR3aa: CSVGPRDTQYF

d_gene: TRBD1
len: 14
abundance: -
v_gene: TRBV18
CDR3aa: CASSPEGAQDEQFF

d_gene: -
len: 13
abundance: -
v_gene: TRBV7-3
CDR3aa: CASSRDSNNEQFF

d_gene: -
len: 16
abundance: once
v_gene: TRBV24-1
CDR3aa: CATSDGLRIGDNEQFF

d_gene: -
len: 16
abundance: -
v_gene: TRBV7-9
CDR3aa: CASSRQVLAGANVLTF

d_gene: -
len: 14
abundance: -
v_gene: TRBV28
CDR3aa: CASTWGGRNQPQHF

d_gene: -
len: 13
abundance: -
v_gene: TRBV3-1/TRBV3-2
CDR3aa: CASSQEGNQPQHF

d_gene: -
len: 11
abundance: -
v_gene: TRBV7-2
CDR3aa: CASSSRNEQYF

d_gene: -
len: 13
abundance: -
v_gene: TRBV11-3
CDR3aa: CASSDGTAGEQFF

d_gene: -
len: 17
abundance: -
v_gene: TRBV10-3
CDR3aa: CAISELWDPSGANALTF

d_gene: TRBD1
len: 16
abundance: -
v_gene: TRBV10-3
CDR3aa: CAISGPPGQGAYEQYF

d_gene: -
len: 15
abundance: -
v_gene: TRBV15
CDR3aa: CATSTDEGFRETQYF

d_gene: -
len: 16
abundance: few
v_gene: TRBV28
CDR3aa: CASRPQGTAGANVLTF

d_gene: -
len: 13
abundance: -
v_gene: TRBV28
CDR3aa: CASSFEEIGGYTF

d_gene: -
len: 12
abundance: -
v_gene: TRBV28
CDR3aa: CASSPSTGELFF

d_gene: TRBD1
len: 13
abundance: -
v_gene: TRBV28
CDR3aa: CATDRDRGETQYF

d_gene: -
len: 15
abundance: once
v_gene: TRBV5-1
CDR3aa: CASSLSQARTGTQYF

d_gene: -
len: 17
abundance: -
v_gene: TRBV18
CDR3aa: CASSRLVDGLFNYGYTF

d_gene: -
len: 16
abundance: once
v_gene: TRBV5-6
CDR3aa: CASSLPGFAAYIEAFF

d_gene: -
len: 12
abundance: -
v_gene: TRBV9
CDR3aa: CASSIDGEKLFF

d_gene: -
len: 17
abundance: -
v_gene: TRBV4-1
CDR3aa: CASRKGNGLSGANVLTF

d_gene: -
len: 15
abundance: -
v_gene: TRBV7-2
CDR3aa: CASGRTVRSTDTQYF

d_gene: -
len: 11
abundance: -
v_gene: TRBV30
CDR3aa: CAWGGGSAQHF

d_gene: -
len: 15
abundance: -
v_gene: TRBV23-1
CDR3aa: CASSQWGPCGNEQFF

d_gene: -
len: 14
abundance: -
v_gene: TRBV5-1
CDR3aa: CASSLEWTRETQYF

d_gene: TRBD1
len: 16
abundance: -
v_gene: TRBV15
CDR3aa: CATSRNLTGGGQPQHF

d_gene: -
len: 15
abundance: -
v_gene: TRBV6-5
CDR3aa: CASSQDYLLSETQYF

d_gene: -
len: 18
abundance: -
v_gene: TRBV12-5
CDR3aa: CASGSLSPTTRFGNTIYF

d_gene: -
len: 13
abundance: -
v_gene: TRBV7-2
CDR3aa: CASSWGAYQPQHF

d_gene: -
len: 15
abundance: -
v_gene: TRBV5-1
CDR3aa: CASSPRGEASTEAFF